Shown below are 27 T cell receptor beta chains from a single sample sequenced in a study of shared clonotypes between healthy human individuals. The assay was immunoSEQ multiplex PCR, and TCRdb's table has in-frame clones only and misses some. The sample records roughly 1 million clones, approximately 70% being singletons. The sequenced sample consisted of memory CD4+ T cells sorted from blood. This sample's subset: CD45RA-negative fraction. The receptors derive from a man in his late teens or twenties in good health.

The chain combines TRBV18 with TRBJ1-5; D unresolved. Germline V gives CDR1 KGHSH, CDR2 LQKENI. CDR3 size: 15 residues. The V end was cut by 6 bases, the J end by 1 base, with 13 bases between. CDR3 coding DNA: TGTGCCAGCTCCCAAGCACAGAACAGCAATCAGCCCCAGCATTTT. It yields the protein CASSQAQNSNQPQHF. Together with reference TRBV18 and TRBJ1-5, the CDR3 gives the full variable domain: NAGVMQNPRHLVRRRGQEARLRCSPMKGHSHVYWYRQLPEEGLKFMVYLQKENIIDESGMPKERFSAEFPKEGPSILRIQQVVRGDSAAYFCASSQAQNSNQPQHFGDGTRLSIL.

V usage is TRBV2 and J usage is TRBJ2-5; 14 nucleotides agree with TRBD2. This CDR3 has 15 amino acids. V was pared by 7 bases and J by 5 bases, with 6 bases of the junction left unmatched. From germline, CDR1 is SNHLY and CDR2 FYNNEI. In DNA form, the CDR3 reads TGTGCCAGCAAGCCGACTAGCGGGAGGGCGGAGACCCAGTACTTC. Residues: CASKPTSGRAETQYF.

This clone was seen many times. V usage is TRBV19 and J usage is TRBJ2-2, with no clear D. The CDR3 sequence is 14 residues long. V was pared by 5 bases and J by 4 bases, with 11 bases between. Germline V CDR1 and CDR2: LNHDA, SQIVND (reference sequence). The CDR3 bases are TGTGCCAGTAGTGACCAATCAGGCACCGGGGAGCTGTTTTTT. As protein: CASSDQSGTGELFF.

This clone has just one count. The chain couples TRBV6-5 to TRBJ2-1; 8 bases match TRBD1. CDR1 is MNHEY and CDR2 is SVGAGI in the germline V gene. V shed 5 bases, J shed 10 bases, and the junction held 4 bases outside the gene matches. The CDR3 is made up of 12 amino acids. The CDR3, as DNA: TGTGCCAGCAGTCGGAGGACAGGGGAGCAGTTCTTC. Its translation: CASSRRTGEQFF.

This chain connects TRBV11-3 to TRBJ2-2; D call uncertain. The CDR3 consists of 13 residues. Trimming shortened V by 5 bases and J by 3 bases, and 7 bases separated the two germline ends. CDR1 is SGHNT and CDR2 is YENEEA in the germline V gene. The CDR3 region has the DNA TGTGCCAGCAGCGCCAGGTACACCGGGGAGCTGTTTTTT. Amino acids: CASSARYTGELFF.

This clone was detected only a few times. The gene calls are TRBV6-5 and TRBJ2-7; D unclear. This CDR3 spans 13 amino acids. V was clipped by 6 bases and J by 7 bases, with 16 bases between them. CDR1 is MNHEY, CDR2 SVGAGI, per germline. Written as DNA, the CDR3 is TGTGCCAGCAGATCTACCCTTGGATATGAGCAGTACTTC. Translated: CASRSTLGYEQYF.

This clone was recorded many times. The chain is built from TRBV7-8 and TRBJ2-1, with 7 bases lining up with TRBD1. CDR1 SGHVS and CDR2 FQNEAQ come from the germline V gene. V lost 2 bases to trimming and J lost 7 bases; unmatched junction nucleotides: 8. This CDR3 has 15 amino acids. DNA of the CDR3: TGTGCCAGCAGCTTAAGAGCAGGGGGATCGAATGAGCAGTTCTTC. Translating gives CASSLRAGGSNEQFF.

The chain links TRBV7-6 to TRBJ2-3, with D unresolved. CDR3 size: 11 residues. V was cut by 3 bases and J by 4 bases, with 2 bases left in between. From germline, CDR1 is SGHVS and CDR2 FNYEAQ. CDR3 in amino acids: CASSLSDTQYF. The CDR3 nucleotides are TGTGCCAGCAGCTTGTCAGATACGCAGTATTTT.

This CDR3 is CASSVGPAPDTQYF. In DNA, the CDR3 is TGTGCCAGCAGTGTAGGACCGGCTCCAGATACGCAGTATTTT. The chain carries TRBV2 and TRBJ2-3; D gene unclear. The CDR3 has 14 amino acids. The germline V and J ends were trimmed by 4 bases and 4 bases, with 12 bases remaining between them. Germline CDR1 and CDR2: SNHLY and FYNNEI.

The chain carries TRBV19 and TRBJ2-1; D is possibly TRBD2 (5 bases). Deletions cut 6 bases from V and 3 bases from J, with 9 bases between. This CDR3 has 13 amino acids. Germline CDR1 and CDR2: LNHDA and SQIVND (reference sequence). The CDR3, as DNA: TGTGCCAGTAGAGAAACTAGCTACAATGAGCAGTTCTTC. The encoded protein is CASRETSYNEQFF.

The CDR3 region is CASSSRTGGETQYF. The CDR3 nucleotides read TGTGCCAGCAGCTCCCGGACAGGAGGAGAGACCCAGTACTTC. This rearrangement joins TRBV7-2 to TRBJ2-5, with 7 bases that match TRBD1. Germline CDR1 and CDR2: SGHTA and FQGNSA. CDR3 size: 14 residues. V was clipped by 4 bases and J by 4 bases; unmatched bases: 6. The complete variable domain, with remaining parts taken from reference TRBV7-2 and TRBJ2-5, reads GAGVSQSPSNKVTEKGKDVELRCDPISGHTALYWYRQSLGQGLEFLIYFQGNSAPDKSGLPSDRFSAERTGGSVSTLTIQRTQQEDSAVYLCASSSRTGGETQYFGPGTRLLVL.

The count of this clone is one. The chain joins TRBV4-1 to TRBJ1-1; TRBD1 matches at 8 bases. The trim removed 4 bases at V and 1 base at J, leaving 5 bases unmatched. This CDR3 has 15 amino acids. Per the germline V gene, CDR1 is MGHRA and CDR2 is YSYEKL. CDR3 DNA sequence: TGCGCCAGCAGCCTCCCAGGGGGCTGGAACACTGAAGCTTTCTTT. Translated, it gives CASSLPGGWNTEAFF.

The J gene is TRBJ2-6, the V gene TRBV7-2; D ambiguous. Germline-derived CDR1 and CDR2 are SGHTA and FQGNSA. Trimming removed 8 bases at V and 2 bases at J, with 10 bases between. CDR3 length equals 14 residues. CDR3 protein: CASSGHAGANVLTF. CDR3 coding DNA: TGTGCCAGCTCTGGCCACGCTGGGGCCAACGTCCTGACTTTC.

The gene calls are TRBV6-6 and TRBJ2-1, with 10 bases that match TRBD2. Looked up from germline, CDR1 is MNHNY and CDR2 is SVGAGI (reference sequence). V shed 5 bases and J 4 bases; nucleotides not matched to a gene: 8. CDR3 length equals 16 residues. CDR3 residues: CASSISGRHNYNEQFF. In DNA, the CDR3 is TGTGCCAGCAGTATTAGCGGGAGGCACAATTACAATGAGCAGTTCTTC.

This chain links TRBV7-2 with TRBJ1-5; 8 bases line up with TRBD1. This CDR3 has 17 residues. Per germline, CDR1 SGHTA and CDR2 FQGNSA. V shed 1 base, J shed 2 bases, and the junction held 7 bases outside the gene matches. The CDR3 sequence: CASSLGILQGGNQPQHF. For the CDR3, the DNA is TGTGCCAGCAGCTTAGGTATCCTACAGGGGGGCAATCAGCCCCAGCATTTT.

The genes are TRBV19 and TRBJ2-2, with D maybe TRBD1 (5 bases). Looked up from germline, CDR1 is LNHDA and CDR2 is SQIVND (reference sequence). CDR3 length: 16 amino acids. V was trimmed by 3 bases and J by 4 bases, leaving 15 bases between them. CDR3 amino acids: CASSIGASLLTGELFF. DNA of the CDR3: TGTGCCAGTAGTATTGGGGCGTCGTTACTCACCGGGGAGCTGTTTTTT.

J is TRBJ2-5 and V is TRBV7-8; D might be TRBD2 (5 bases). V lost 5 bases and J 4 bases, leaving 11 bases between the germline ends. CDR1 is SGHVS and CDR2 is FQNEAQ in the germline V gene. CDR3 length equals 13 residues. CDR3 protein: CASSPGWRETQYF. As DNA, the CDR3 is TGTGCCAGCAGCCCGGGATGGCGAGAGACCCAGTACTTC.

The DNA for the CDR3 is TGTGCCAGCAGTCCTCGGACAGGGCACCTCTCTAACTATGGCTACACCTTC. Its translation is CASSPRTGHLSNYGYTF. The rearrangement uses TRBV28 and TRBJ1-2; TRBD1 agrees at 8 bases. The length of the CDR3 is 17 residues. J was trimmed by 0 bases and V by 5 bases; bases with no gene match: 11. Germline V gene lookup returns CDR1 MDHEN and CDR2 SYDVKM.

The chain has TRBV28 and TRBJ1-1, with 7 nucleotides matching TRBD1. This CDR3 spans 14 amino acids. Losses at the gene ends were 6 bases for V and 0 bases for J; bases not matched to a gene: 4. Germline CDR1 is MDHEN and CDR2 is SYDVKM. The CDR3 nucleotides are TGTGCCAGCAGACGTGGGACAGTGAACACTGAAGCTTTCTTT. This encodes CASRRGTVNTEAFF.

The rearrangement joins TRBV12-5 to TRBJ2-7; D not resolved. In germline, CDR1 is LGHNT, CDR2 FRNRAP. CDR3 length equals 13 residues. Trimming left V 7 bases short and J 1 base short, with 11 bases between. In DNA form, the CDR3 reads TGTGCTAGTGCTGAGGACGGATCCTACGAGCAGTACTTC. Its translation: CASAEDGSYEQYF.

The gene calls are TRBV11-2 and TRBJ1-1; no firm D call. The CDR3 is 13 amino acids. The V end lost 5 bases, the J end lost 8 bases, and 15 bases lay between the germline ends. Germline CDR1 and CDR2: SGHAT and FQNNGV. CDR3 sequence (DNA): TGTGCCAGCAGCCTACCGGGGAGTGGAGAAGCTTTCTTT. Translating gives CASSLPGSGEAFF.

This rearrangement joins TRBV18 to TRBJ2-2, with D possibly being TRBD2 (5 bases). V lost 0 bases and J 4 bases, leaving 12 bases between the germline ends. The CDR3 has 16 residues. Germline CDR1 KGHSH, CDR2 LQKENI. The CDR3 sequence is CASSPPSLGSTGELFF. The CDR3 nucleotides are TGTGCCAGCTCACCACCATCCTTGGGGAGCACCGGGGAGCTGTTTTTT.

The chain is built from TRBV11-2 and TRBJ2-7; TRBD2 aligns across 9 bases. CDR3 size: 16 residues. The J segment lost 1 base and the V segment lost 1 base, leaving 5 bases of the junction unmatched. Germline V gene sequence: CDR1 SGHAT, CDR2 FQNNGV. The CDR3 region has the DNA TGTGCCAGCAGCTTAGGGGTAGCGGGAGAGTCCTACGAGCAGTACTTC. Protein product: CASSLGVAGESYEQYF.

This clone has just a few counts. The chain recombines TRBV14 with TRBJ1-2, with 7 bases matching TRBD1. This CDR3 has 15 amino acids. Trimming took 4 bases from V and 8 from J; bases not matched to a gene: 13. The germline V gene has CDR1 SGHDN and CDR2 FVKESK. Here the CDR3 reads CASSRTTGTAGGYTF. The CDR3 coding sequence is TGTGCCAGCAGCCGCACGACAGGGACTGCTGGAGGCTACACCTTC. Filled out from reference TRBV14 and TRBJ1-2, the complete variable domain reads EAGVTQFPSHSVIEKGQTVTLRCDPISGHDNLYWYRRVMGKEIKFLLHFVKESKQDESGMPNNRFLAERTGGTYSTLKVQPAELEDSGVYFCASSRTTGTAGGYTFGSGTRLTVV.

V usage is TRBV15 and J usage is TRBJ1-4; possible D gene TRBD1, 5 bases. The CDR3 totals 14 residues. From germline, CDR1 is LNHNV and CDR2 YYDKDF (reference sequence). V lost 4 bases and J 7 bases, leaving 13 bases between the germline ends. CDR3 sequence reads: CATSIQGRIEKLFF. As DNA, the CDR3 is TGTGCCACCAGCATCCAGGGTCGTATTGAAAAACTGTTTTTT.

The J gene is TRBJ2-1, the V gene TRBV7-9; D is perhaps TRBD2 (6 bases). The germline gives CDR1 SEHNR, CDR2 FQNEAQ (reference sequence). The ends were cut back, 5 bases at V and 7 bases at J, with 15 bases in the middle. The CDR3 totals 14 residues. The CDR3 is CASSREVIGNEQFF. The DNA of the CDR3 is TGTGCCAGCAGCAGGGAGGTGATAGGGAATGAGCAGTTCTTC.

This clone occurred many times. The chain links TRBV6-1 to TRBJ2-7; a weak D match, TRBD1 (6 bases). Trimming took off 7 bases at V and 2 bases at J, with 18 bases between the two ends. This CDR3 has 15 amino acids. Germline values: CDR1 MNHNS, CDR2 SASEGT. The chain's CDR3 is CASTLQGSTPYEQYF. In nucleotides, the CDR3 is TGTGCCAGCACCCTACAGGGCTCGACCCCCTACGAGCAGTACTTC.